This T cell receptor beta chain was sequenced for a study of blood T cell repertoires in COVID-19. The repertoire was sequenced with immunoSEQ multiplex PCR; TCRdb's copy has only in-frame clones and lacks some. The sample has hundreds of thousands of clones; around 86% are singletons. The CDR3 sequence is 11 residues long. V dropped 3 bases and J dropped 10 bases, with 9 bases sitting between them. Per germline, CDR1 LNHDA and CDR2 SQIVND (reference sequence). Sequencing was carried out using peripheral blood. The receptor was isolated from a woman aged 30 to 39 with active or convalescent COVID-19. This chain links TRBV19 with TRBJ2-5; D gene ambiguous. CDR3 coding DNA: TGTGCCAGTAGTATGTCAACTCACCAGTACTTC. It codes for CASSMSTHQYF.